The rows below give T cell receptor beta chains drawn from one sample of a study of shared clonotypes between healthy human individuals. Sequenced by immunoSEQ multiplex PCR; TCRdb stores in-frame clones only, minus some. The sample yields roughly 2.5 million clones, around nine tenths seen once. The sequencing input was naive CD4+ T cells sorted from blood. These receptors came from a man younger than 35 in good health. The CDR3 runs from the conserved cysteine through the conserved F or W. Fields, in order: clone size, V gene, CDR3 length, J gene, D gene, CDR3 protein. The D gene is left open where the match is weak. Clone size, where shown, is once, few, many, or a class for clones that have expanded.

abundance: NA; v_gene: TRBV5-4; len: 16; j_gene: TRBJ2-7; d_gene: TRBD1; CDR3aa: CASSLTGTGNSYEQYF
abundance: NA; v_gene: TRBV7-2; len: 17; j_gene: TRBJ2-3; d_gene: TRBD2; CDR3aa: CASQKALAGGPSDTQYF
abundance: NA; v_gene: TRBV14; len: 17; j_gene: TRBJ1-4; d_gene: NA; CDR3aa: CASSQPGAASTNEKLFF
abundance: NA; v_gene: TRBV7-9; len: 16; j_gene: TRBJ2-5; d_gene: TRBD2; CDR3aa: CASSLVGGRAVETQYF
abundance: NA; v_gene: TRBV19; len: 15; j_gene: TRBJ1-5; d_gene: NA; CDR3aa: CASSIGGTFDQPQHF
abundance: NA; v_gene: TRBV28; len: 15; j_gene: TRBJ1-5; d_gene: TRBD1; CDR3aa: CASSYTGGTGQPQHF
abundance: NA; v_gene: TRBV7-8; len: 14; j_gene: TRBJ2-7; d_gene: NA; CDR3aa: CASSPMAGSYEQYF
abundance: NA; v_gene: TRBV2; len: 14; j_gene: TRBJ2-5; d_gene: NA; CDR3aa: CASRVIGIQETQYF
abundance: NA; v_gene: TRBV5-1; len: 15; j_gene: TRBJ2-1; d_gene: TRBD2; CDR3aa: CASSGTSGGNNEQFF
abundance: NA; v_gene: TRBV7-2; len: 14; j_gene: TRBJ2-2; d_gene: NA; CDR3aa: CASSFGQDTGELFF
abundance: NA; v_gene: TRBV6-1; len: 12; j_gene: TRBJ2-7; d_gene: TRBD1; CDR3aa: CAIRQGGYEQYF
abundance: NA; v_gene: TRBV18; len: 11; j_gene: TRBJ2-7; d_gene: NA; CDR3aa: CASSSSYEQYF
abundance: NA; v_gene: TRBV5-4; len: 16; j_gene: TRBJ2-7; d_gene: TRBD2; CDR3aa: CASSSWTSGKTYEQYF
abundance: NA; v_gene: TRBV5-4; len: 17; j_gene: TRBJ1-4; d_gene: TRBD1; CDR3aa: CASSPGQGDATNEKLFF
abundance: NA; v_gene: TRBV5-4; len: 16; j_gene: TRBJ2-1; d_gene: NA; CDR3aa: CASSLAGLVGYNEQFF
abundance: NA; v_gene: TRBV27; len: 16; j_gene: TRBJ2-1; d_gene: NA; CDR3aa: CASSLDSGLWDNEQFF
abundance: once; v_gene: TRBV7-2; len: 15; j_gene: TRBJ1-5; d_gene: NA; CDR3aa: CASSLGTDYNQPQHF
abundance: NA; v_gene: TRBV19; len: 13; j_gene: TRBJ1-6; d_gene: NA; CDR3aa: CASSIEGSRALHF
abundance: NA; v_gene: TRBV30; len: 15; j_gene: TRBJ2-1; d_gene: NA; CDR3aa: CAWRATRTGPDEQFF
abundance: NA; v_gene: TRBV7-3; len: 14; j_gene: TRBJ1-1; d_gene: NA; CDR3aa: CASSLGYVDTEAFF
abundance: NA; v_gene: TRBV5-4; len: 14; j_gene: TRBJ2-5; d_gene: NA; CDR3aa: CASSLGSNQETQYF
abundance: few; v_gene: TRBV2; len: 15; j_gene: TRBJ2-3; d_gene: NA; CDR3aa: CASSDRDPSTDTQYF
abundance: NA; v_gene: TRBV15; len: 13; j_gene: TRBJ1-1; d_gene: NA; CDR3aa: CATKRQANTEAFF
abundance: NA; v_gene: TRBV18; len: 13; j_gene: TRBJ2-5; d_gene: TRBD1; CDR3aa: CASSPTGGETQYF
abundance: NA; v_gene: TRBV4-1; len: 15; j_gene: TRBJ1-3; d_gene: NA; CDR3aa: CASSQVLGIGNTIYF
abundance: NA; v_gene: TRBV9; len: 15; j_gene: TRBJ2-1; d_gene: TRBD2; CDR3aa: CASRAGTSGRHEQFF
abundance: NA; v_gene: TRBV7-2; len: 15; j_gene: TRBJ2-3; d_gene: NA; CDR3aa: CASSLDGSVTDTQYF
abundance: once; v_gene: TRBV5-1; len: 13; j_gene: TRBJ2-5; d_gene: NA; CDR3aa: CASSLGVGETQYF
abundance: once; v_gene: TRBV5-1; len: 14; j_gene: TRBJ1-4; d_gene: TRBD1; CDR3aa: CASSSTGSNEKLFF
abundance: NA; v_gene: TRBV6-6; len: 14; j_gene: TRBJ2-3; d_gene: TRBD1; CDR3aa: CASSPGGEGDTQYF
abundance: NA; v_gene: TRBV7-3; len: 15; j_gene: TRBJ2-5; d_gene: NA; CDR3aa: CASSLSRDSQETQYF
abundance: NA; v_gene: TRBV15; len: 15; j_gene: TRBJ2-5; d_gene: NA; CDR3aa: CATSRDGRGAETQYF
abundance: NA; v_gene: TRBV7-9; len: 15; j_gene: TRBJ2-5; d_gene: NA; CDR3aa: CASSLAEALRETQYF
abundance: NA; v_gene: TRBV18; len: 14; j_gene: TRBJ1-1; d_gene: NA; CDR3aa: CASSPPGPNTEAFF
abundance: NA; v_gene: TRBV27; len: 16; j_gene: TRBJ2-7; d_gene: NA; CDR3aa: CASSTKGAGVSYEQYF
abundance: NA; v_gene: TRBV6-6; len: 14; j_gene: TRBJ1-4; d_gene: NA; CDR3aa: CASSPTGTPLVSLF
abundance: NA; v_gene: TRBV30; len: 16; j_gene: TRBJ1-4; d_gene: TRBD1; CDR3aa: CAWSHAQGALGEKLFF
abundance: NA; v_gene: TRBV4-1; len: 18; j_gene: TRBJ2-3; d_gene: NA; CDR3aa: CASSLSPVALLHTDTQYF
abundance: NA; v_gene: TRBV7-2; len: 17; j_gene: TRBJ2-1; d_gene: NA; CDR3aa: CASSQGSGRSSYNEQFF
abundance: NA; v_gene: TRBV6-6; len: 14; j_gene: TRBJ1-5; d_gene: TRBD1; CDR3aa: CASSPTGGVQPQHF
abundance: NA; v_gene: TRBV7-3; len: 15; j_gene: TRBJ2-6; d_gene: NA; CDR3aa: CASSLAGAGANVLTF